Reported below is one T cell receptor beta chain. The target of this receptor is not known. No base qualities exist here, and no much larger clone lies one base off it. Genomic DNA was extracted from sorted cells for sequencing of the TCRbeta CDR3 region. The immunoSEQ Assay was used to sequence the TCRbeta CDR3 regions. TCRdb carries this immuneACCESS record with in-frame sequences only. Its versions omit some clonotypes, under half of them owing to an unresolved V gene in the studies checked, with the rest unexplained. The sample table shows 60,000 or so clones, and about 94% are seen once. The ten most abundant clones make up roughly 20% of the sample. The trial excluded patients who had a history of autoimmune disease or who were on systemic immunosuppression. Peripheral blood for TCR sequencing was collected from all dose cohorts at baseline, on cycle 4 day 1, and on cycle 7 day 1. The samples were taken from a phase I, first-in-human, multicenter, open-label dose-escalation trial of ivuxolimab. The trial enrolled adults with locally advanced or metastatic head and neck squamous cell, hepatocellular, melanoma or renal cell carcinoma. Before TCR sequencing, CD4+ T cells and CD8+ T cells from peripheral blood were sorted into separate populations.

This specimen belongs to a study of OX40 agonist ivuxolimab in advanced cancers. Regarding the study in general: Ivuxolimab was an agonistic, fully human IgG2 monoclonal antibody directed against OX40 (CD134), a costimulatory receptor. Intravenous ivuxolimab was administered to patients every 2 weeks at six dose levels: 0.01, 0.1, 0.3, 1.5, 3 and 10 mg/kg. Among the roughly 50 dose-escalation patients, about 20 had hepatocellular carcinoma, some 15 melanoma, 9 renal cell carcinoma and 9 head and neck cancer. In the dose-escalation cohort, 65% to 85% of patients were male, and the mean age was roughly 60 years with a range of roughly 23 to 79. Patients were allowed to have had prior anti-PD-1, anti-PD-L1 or anti-CTLA-4 therapy, and 40% to 45% of the dose-escalation patients had previously received checkpoint inhibitors. Partial responses were achieved by three dose-escalation patients, of whom one had hepatocellular carcinoma and two had cutaneous melanoma. Peripheral TCRbeta sequencing was intended to test whether TCR sequence diversity was altered and clonal T-cell expansion was caused by ivuxolimab. The paper describes the monotherapy dose-escalation part (N of about 52 patients) of the phase I trial of ivuxolimab.

The investigation overall reported the following: In the 0.1-3.0 mg/kg groups, partial responders had among the lowest normalized peripheral clonal expansion, particularly in CD8+ T cells. On average, CD8+ T cells showed more expanded clones than CD4+ T cells after ivuxolimab. Low levels of normalized T-cell clonal expansion were also seen in some patients who did not respond. The antigen specificity of the peripheral T cells that underwent clonal expansion was not determined. At doses of 0.1 to 3.0 mg/kg, clonal expansion of both CD4+ and CD8+ T cells in blood was seen between baseline and week 6.

V is pared back by 5 bases and J by 4 bases, with 18 bases lying between the germline termini. Counted from cysteine to phenylalanine, this CDR3 has 15 amino acids. CDR3 DNA is the only sequence kept; it has 45 bases, read in frame from the first base. As encoded in the germline V gene, CDR1 is SGHTA while CDR2 is FQGTGA. The chain is encoded by TRBV7-3 joined to TRBJ2-7; a confident D gene designation cannot be given. The origin of this receptor is an adult with an advanced solid tumor such as melanoma, head and neck, liver or kidney cancer. The sequencing here drew on CD4+ or CD8+ T cells sorted from blood, taken in a trial of the OX40 agonist ivuxolimab. This receptor has the CDR3 CASSPHFTASYEQYF. The DNA sequence is TGTGCCAGCAGCCCCCATTTTACGGCCTCATACGAGCAGTACTTC.